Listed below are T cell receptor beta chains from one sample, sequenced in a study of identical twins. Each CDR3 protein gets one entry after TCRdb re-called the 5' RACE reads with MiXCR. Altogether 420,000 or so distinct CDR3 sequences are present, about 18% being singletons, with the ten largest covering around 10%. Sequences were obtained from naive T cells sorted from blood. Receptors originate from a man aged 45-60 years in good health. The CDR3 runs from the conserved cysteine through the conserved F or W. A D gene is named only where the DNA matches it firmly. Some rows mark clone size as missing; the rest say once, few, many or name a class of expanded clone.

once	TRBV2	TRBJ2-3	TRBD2	TGTGCCAGCTCCAAGGGGAGGGTAGCAGATACGCAGTATTTT	CASSKGRVADTQYF
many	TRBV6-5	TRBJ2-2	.	TGTGCCAGCAGTTCAGTTGGGGAGCTGTTTTTT	CASSSVGELFF
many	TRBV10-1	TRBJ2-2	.	TGCGCCAGCGGAGAGACTAGTCGGACCGGGGAGCTGTTTTTT	CASGETSRTGELFF
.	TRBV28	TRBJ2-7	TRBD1	TGTGCCAGCAGTTACCTTTTGGACAGGGGGCTGCACGAGCAGTACTTC	CASSYLLDRGLHEQYF
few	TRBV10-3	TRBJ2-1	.	TGTGCCATCAAATTTAGTAGCGGAGATTACAATGAGCAGTTCTTC	CAIKFSSGDYNEQFF
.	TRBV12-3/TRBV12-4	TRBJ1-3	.	TGTGCCAGCAGTCCTAGAATTTTCTCTGGAAACACCATATATTTT	CASSPRIFSGNTIYF
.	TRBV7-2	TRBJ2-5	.	TGTGCCAGCAGCTTAGGTCAGACTCTCCAAGAGACCCAGTACTTC	CASSLGQTLQETQYF
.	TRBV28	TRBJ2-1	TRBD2	TGTGCCAGCAGCCAGATACGTAGCGGGAATTACAATGAGCAGTTCTTC	CASSQIRSGNYNEQFF
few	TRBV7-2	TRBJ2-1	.	TGTGCCAGCAGCTTAGCTCCCGATGGGGGGCAGTTCTTC	CASSLAPDGGQFF
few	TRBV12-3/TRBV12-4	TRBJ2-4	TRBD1	TGTGCCAGCATCCAGGGACAGGGGGCGGGCATTCAGTACTTC	CASIQGQGAGIQYF
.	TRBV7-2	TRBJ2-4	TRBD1	TGTGCCAGCAGCCCGGGGGGACAGGGTCACATTCAGTACTTC	CASSPGGQGHIQYF
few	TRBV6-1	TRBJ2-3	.	TGTGCCAGCAGTGCCCGAAAACACAGAAGCACAGATACGCAGTATTTT	CASSARKHRSTDTQYF
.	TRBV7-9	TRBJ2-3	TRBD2	TGTGCCAGCAGCATAACGGGGGGGCGCACAGATACGCAGTATTTT	CASSITGGRTDTQYF
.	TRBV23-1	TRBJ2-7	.	TGCGCCAGCAGTCATTATCCGGGACTGAACTACGTGGAGCAGTACTTC	CASSHYPGLNYVEQYF
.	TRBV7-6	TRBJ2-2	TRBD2	TGTGCCAGCAGCTTAAGGACTAGCGGGCAAGCGAACACCGGGGAGCTGTTTTTT	CASSLRTSGQANTGELFF
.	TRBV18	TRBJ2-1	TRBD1	TGTGCCAGCTCACAGGGGGCGCAGATCTACAATGAGCAGTTCTTC	CASSQGAQIYNEQFF
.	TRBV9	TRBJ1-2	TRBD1	TGTGCCAGCAGCGGCCGGGACAGGGTAGGGTATCGCTACACCTTC	CASSGRDRVGYRYTF
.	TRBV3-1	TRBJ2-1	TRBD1	TGTGCCAGCAGCCGGGACAGGCCTTACAATGAGCAGTTCTTC	CASSRDRPYNEQFF
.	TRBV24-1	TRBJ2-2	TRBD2	TGTGCCACCAGTGATTCGAGCTGGCTAGCGGGAGGCGGGGAGCTGTTTTTT	CATSDSSWLAGGGELFF
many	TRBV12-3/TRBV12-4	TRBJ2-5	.	TGTGCCAGCAGTTTAAGGGCCGACCAAGAGACCCAGTACTTC	CASSLRADQETQYF
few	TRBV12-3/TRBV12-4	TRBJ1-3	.	TGTGCCAGCAGTTTGACAGGCCGCTCTGGAAACACCATATATTTT	CASSLTGRSGNTIYF
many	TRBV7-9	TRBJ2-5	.	TGTGCCAGCACCGTACAAGAGACCCAGTACTTC	CASTVQETQYF
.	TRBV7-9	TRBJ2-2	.	TGTGCCAGCACCTGGAGACAGAGGGGAACCGGGGAGCTGTTTTTT	CASTWRQRGTGELFF
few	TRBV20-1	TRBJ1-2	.	TGCAGTGCTAGGAGGTGGGGGCGCAATGGCTACACCTTC	CSARRWGRNGYTF
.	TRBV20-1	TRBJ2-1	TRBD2	TGCAGTGCTAGAGGACTAGCGGAATACAATGAGCAGTTCTTC	CSARGLAEYNEQFF
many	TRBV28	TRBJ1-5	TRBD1	TGTGCCAGCAGGACAGGGGGAAGCAATCAGCCCCAGCATTTT	CASRTGGSNQPQHF
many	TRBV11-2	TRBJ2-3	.	TGTGCCAGCAGCGCGAAGGGGAGGTCAGATACGCAGTATTTT	CASSAKGRSDTQYF
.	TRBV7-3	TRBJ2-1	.	TGTGCCAGCAGCTTGGGGGGTTCCTGGGGGGAGCAGTTCTTC	CASSLGGSWGEQFF
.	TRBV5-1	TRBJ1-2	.	TGCGCCAGCAGCCGCGGAGACGCAGGCGAACGGGGCTACACCTTC	CASSRGDAGERGYTF
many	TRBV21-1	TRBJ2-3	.	TGTGCCAGCAGCCAGAGTAGCACAGATACGCAGTATTTT	CASSQSSTDTQYF